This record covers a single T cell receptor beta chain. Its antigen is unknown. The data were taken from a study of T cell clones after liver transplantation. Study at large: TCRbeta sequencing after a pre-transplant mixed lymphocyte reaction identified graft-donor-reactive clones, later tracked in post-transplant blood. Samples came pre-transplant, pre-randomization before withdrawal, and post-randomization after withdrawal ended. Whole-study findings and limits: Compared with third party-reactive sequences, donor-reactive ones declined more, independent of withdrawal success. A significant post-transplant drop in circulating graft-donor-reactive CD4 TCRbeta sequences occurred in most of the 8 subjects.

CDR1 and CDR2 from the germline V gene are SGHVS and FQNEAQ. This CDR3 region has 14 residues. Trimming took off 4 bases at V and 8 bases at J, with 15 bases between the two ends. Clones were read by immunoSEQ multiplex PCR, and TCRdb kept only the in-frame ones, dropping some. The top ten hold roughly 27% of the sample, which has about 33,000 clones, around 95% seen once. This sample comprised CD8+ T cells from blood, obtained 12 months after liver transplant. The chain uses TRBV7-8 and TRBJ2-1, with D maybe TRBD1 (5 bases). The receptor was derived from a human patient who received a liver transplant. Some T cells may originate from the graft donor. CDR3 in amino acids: CASSWGQGQDEQFF. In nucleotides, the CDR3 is TGTGCCAGCAGCTGGGGTCAGGGTCAGGATGAGCAGTTCTTC.